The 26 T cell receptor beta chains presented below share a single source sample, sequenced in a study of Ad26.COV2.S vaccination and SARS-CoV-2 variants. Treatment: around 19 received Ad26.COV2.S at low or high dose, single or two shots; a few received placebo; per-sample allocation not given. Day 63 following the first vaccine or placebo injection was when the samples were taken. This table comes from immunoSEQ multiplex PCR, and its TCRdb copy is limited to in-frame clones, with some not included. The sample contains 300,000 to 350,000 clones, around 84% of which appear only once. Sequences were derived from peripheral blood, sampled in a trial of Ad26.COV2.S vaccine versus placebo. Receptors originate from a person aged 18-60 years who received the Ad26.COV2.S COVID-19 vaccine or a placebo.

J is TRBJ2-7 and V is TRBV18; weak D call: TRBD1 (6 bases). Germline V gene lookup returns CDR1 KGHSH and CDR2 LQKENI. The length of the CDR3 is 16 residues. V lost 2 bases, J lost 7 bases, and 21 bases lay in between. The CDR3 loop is CASSPSSTGRWGEQYF. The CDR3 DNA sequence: TGTGCCAGCTCACCATCATCTACAGGGCGCTGGGGAGAGCAGTACTTC.

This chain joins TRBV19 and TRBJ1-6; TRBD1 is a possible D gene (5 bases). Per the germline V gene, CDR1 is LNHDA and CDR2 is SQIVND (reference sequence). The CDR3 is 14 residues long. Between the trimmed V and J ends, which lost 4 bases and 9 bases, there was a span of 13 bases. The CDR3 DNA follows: TGTGCCAGTAGTAACCAGGGAAGCGGTTCACCCCTCCACTTT. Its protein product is CASSNQGSGSPLHF.

The CDR3 coding sequence is TGCAGCGAATGGATTGGCACTGAAGCTTTCTTT. This sequence encodes CSEWIGTEAFF. The chain joins TRBV29-1 to TRBJ1-1; D is uncertain. V was clipped by 7 bases and J by 4 bases, with 10 bases between them. The CDR3 loop spans 11 amino acids. Germline assignment: CDR1 SQVTM and CDR2 ANQGSEA. The whole variable domain, remainder taken from reference TRBV29-1 and TRBJ1-1, is SAVISQKPSRDICQRGTSLTIQCQVDSQVTMMFWYRQQPGQSLTLIATANQGSEATYESGFVIDKFPISRPNLTFSTLTVSNMSPEDSSIYLCSEWIGTEAFFGQGTRLTVV.

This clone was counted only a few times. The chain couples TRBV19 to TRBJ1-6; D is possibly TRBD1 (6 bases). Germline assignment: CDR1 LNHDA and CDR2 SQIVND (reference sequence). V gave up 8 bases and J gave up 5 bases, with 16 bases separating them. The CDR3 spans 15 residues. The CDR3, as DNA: TGTGCCAGTGGGCCGACAGGATGGGATAATTCACCCCTCCACTTT. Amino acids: CASGPTGWDNSPLHF.

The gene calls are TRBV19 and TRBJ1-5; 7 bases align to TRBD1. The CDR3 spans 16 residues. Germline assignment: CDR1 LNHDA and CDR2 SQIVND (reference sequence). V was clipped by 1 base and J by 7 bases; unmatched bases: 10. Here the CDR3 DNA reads TGTGCCAGTAGTATAGGCTTCACAGGGGCAGGGCAGCCCCAGCATTTT. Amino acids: CASSIGFTGAGQPQHF. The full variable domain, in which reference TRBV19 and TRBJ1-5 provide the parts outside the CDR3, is DGGITQSPKYLFRKEGQNVTLSCEQNLNHDAMYWYRQDPGQGLRLIYYSQIVNDFQKGDIAEGYSVSREKKESFPLTVTSAQKNPTAFYLCASSIGFTGAGQPQHFGDGTRLSIL.

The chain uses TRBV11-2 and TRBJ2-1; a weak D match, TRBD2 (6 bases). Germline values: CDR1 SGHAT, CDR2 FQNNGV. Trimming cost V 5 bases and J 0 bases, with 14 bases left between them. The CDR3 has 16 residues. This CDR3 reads CASSQGLTISYNEQFF. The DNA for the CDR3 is TGTGCCAGCAGCCAGGGACTTACCATCTCCTACAATGAGCAGTTCTTC.

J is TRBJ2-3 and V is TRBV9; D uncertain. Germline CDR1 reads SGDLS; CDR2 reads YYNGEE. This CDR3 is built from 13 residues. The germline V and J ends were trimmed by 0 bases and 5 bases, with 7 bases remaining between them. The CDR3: CASSVVLRDTQYF. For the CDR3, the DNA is TGTGCCAGCAGCGTAGTCCTGAGAGATACGCAGTATTTT.

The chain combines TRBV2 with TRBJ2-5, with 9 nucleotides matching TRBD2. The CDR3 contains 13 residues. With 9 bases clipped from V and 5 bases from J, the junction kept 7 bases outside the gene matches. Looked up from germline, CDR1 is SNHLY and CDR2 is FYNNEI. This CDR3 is CASKLAGTETQYF. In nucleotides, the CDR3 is TGTGCCAGTAAACTAGCGGGCACGGAGACCCAGTACTTC.

As DNA, the CDR3 is TGTGCCAGCAGCGCTAACGGCAGGGTAGAGACCCAGTACTTC. Protein sequence: CASSANGRVETQYF. The chain couples TRBV11-2 to TRBJ2-5; weak D call: TRBD1 (5 bases). The germline V gene encodes CDR1 SGHAT and CDR2 FQNNGV. The CDR3 runs 14 residues. V shed 5 bases and J shed 4 bases, with 14 bases lying between them.

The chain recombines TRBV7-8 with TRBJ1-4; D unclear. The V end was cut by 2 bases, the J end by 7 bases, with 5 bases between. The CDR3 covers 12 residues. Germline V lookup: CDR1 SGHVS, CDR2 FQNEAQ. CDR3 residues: CASSLYGEKLFF. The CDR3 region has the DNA TGTGCCAGCAGCTTATATGGTGAAAAACTGTTTTTT.

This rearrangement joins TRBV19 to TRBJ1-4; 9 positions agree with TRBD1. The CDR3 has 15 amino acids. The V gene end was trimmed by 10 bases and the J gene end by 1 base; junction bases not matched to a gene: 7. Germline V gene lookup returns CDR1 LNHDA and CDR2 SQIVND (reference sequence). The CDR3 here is CATQDRGRTNEKLFF. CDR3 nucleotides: TGTGCCACCCAGGACAGGGGTCGAACTAATGAAAAACTGTTTTTT.

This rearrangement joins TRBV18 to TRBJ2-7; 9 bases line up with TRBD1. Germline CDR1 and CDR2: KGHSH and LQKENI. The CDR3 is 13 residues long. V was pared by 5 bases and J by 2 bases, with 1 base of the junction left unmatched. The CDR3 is CASSRDRAYEQYF. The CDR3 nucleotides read TGTGCCAGCTCAAGGGACAGGGCCTACGAGCAGTACTTC.

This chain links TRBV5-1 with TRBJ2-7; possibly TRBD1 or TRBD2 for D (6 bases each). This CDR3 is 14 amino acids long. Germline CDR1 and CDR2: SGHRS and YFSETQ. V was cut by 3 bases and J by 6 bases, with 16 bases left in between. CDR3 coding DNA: TGCGCCAGCAGCTCCGGGTGGGGGGCTGGCGAGCAGTACTTC. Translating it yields CASSSGWGAGEQYF.

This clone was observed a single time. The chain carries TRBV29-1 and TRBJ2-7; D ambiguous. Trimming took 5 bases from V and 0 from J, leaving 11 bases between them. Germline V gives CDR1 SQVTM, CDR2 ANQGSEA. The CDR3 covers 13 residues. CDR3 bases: TGCAGCGTTTTAGTACTCAGCTCCTACGAGCAGTACTTC. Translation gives CSVLVLSSYEQYF.

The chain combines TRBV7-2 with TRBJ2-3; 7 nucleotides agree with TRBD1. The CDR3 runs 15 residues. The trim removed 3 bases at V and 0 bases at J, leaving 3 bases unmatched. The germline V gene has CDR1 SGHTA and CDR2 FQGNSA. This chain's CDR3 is CASSFGTASTDTQYF. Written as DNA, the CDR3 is TGTGCCAGCAGCTTCGGGACAGCCAGCACAGATACGCAGTATTTT.

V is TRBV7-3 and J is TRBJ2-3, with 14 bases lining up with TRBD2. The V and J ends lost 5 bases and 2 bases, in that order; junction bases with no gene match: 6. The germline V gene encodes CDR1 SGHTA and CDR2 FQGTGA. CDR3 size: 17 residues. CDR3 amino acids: CASSRLAGGLDTDTQYF. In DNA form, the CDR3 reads TGTGCCAGCAGCAGACTAGCGGGGGGGCTTGACACAGATACGCAGTATTTT.

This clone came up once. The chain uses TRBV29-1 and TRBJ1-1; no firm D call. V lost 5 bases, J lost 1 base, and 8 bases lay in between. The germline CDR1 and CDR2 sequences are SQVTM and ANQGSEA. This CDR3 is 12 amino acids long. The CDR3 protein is CSVRGWNTEAFF. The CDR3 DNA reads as TGCAGCGTTCGGGGATGGAACACTGAAGCTTTCTTT.

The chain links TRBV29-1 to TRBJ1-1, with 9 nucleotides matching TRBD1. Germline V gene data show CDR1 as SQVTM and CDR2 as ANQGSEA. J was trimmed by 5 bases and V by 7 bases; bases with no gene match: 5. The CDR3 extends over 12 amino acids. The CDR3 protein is CSAQTGGTEAFF. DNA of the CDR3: TGCAGCGCTCAGACAGGGGGGACTGAAGCTTTCTTT.

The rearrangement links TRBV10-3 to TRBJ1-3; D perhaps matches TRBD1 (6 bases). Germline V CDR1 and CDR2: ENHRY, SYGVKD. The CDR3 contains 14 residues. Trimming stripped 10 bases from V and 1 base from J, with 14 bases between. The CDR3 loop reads CATASGASGNTIYF. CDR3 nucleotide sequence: TGTGCCACTGCTTCGGGGGCATCTGGAAACACCATATATTTT.

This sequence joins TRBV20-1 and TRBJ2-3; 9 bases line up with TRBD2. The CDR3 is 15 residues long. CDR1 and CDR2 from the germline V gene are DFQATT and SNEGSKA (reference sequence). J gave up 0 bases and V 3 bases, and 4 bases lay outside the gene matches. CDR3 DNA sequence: TGCAGTGCTAGTAGTCTAGCGGGAAGCACAGATACGCAGTATTTT. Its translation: CSASSLAGSTDTQYF.

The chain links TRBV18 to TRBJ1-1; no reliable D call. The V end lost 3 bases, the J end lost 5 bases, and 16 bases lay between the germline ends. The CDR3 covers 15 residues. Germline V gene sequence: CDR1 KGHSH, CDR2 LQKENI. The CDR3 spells CASSPSLGKGTEAFF. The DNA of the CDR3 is TGTGCCAGCTCACCCTCGTTAGGAAAAGGGACTGAAGCTTTCTTT.

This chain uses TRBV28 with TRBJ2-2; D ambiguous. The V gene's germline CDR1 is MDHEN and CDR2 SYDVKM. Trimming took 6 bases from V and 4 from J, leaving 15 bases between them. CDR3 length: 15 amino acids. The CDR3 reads CASSFSAAGTGELFF. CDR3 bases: TGTGCCAGCAGCTTCTCGGCGGCAGGCACCGGGGAGCTGTTTTTT.

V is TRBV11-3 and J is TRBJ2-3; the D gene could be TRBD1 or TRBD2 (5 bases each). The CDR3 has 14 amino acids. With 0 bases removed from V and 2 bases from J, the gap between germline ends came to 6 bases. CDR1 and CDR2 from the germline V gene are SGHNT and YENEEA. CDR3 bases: TGTGCCAGCAGCTTAGAGGGGGACACAGATACGCAGTATTTT. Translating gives CASSLEGDTDTQYF.

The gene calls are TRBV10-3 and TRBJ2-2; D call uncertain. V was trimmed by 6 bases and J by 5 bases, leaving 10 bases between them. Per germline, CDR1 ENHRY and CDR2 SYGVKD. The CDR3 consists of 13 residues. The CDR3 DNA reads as TGTGCCATCAGGACCCAGATGACCGGGGAGCTGTTTTTT. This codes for CAIRTQMTGELFF.

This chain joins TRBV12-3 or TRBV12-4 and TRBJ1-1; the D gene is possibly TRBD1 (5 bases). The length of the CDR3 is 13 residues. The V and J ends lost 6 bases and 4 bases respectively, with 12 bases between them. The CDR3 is CASRSGGSTEAFF. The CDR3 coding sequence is TGTGCCAGCAGGAGCGGGGGGAGCACTGAAGCTTTCTTT.

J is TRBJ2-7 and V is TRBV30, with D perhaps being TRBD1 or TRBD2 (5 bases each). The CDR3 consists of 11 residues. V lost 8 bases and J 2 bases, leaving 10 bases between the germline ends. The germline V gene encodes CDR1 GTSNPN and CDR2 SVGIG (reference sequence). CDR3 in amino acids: CAGDQTYEQYF. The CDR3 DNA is TGTGCCGGGGACCAGACCTACGAGCAGTACTTC.